This T cell receptor beta chain is from a study of coeliac disease. Study-level points and caveats: Most TRB amino acid sequences occurred in only one sample.

In the case of this clone: Its specificity is unknown.

Generated by immunoSEQ multiplex PCR, the TCRdb table keeps only in-frame clones and is missing some. The sample shows about 6,500 clones, approximately 65% of them seen only once. Sequencing was carried out using lymphocytes from the gut lamina propria. The source of this sequence is a man aged 55 to 70 with celiac disease on a gluten-free diet.

CDR3 coding DNA: TGTGCCAGCAGTTACCCCAACCAAGGGGCCTACGAGCAGTACTTC. This codes for CASSYPNQGAYEQYF. The J gene is TRBJ2-7, the V gene TRBV6-6; TRBD1 might be the D (5 bases). This CDR3 spans 15 amino acids. Looked up from germline, CDR1 is MNHNY and CDR2 is SVGAGI (reference sequence). V dropped 2 bases and J dropped 2 bases, with 13 bases sitting between them.